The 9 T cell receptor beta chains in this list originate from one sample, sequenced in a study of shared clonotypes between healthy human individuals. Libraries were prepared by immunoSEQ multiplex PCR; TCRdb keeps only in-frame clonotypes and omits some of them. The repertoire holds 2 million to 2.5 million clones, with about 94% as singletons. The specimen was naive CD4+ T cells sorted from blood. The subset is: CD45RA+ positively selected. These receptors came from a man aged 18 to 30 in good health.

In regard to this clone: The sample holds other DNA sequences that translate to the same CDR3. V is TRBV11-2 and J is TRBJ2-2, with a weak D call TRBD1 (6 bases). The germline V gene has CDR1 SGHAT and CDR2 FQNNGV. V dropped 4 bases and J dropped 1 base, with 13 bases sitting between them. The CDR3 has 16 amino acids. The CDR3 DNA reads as TGTGCCAGCAGCTCGACAGGAGCCAAGAACACCGGGGAGCTGTTTTTT. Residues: CASSSTGAKNTGELFF.

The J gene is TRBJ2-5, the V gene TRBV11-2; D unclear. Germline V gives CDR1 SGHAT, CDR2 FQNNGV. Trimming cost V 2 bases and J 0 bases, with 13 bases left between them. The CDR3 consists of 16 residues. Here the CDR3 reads CASSLRLAAYQETQYF. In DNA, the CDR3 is TGTGCCAGCAGCTTACGTTTGGCAGCGTACCAAGAGACCCAGTACTTC. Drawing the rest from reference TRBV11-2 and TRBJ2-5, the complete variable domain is EAGVAQSPRYKIIEKRQSVAFWCNPISGHATLYWYQQILGQGPKLLIQFQNNGVVDDSQLPKDRFSAERLKGVDSTLKIQPAKLEDSAVYLCASSLRLAAYQETQYFGPGTRLLVL.

For the CDR3, the DNA is TGTGCCAGCAGTTTATCGGGAGATACGCAGTATTTT. Translating gives CASSLSGDTQYF. The chain is built from TRBV27 and TRBJ2-3; no reliable D call. From germline, CDR1 is MNHEY and CDR2 SMNVEV (reference sequence). With 0 bases removed from V and 5 bases from J, the gap between germline ends came to 3 bases. The CDR3 consists of 12 residues.

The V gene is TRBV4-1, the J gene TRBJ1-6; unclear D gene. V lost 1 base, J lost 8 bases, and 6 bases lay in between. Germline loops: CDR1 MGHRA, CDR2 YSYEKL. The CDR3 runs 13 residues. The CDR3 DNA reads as TGCGCCAGCAGCCAAGTCCAGTATTCACCCCTCCACTTT. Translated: CASSQVQYSPLHF.

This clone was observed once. CDR3 coding DNA: TGCGCCAGCAGCCTCCCAGGGCAAGTCGACACTGAAGCTTTCTTT. Protein product: CASSLPGQVDTEAFF. V is TRBV4-1 and J is TRBJ1-1; the D gene is possibly TRBD1 (5 bases). Germline V gene data show CDR1 as MGHRA and CDR2 as YSYEKL. This CDR3 is 15 amino acids long. Trimming removed 4 bases from V and 3 bases from J, with 15 bases in between.

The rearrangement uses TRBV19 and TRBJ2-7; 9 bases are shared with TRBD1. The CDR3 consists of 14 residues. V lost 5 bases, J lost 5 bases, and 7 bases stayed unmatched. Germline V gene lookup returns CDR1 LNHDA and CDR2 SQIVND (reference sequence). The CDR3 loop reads CASSGQGLMNEQYF. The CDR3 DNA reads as TGTGCCAGTAGTGGACAGGGGTTAATGAACGAGCAGTACTTC.

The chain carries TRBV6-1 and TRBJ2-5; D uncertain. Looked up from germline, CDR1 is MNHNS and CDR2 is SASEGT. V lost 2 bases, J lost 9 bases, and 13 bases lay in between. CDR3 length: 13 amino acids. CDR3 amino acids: CASSEIGYGAQYF. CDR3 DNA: TGTGCCAGCAGTGAAATAGGGTATGGGGCCCAGTACTTC.

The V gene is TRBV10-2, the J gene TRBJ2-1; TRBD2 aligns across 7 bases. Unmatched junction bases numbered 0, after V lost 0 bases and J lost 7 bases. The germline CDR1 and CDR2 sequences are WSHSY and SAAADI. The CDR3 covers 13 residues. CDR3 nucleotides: TGCGCCAGCAGTGAGTCGGGGGGGAATGAGCAGTTCTTC. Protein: CASSESGGNEQFF.

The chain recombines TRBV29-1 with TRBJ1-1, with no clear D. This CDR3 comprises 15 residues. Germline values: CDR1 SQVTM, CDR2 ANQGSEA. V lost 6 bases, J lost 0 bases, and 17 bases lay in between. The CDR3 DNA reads TGCAGCGTCATGCGTTTGGGCACCATGAACACTGAAGCTTTCTTT. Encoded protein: CSVMRLGTMNTEAFF. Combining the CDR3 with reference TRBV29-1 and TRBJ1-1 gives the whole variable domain SAVISQKPSRDICQRGTSLTIQCQVDSQVTMMFWYRQQPGQSLTLIATANQGSEATYESGFVIDKFPISRPNLTFSTLTVSNMSPEDSSIYLCSVMRLGTMNTEAFFGQGTRLTVV.